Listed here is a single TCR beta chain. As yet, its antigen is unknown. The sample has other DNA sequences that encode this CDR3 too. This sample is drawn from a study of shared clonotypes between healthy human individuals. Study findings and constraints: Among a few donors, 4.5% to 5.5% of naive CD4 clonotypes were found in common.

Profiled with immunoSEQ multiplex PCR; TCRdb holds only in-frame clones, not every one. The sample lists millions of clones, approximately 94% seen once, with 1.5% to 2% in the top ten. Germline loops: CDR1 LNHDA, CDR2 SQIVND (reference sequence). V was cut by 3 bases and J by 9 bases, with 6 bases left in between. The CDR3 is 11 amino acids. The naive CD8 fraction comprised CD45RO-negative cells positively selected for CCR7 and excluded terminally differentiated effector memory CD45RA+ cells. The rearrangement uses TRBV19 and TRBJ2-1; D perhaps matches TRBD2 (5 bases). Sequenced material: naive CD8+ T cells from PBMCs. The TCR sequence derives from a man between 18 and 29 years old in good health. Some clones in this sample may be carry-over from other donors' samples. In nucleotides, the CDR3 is TGTGCCAGTAGTATTGGAGGTGAGCAGTTCTTC. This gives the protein CASSIGGEQFF.